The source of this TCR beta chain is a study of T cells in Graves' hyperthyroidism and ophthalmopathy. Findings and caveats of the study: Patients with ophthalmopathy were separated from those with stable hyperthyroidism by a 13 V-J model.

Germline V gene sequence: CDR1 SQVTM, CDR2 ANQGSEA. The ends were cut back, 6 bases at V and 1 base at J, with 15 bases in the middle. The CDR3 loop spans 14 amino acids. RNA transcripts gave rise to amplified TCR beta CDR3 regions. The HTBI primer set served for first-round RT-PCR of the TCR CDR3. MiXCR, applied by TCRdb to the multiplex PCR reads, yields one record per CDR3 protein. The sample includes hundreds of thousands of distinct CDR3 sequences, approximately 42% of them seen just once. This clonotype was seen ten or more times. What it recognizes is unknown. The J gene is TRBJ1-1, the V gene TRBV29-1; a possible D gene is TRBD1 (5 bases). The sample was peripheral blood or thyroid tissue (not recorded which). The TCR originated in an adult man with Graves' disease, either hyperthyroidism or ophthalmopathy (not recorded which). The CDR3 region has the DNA TGCAGCGTCCAAGACACTGGGGGGAACACTGAAGCTTTCTTT. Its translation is CSVQDTGGNTEAFF.